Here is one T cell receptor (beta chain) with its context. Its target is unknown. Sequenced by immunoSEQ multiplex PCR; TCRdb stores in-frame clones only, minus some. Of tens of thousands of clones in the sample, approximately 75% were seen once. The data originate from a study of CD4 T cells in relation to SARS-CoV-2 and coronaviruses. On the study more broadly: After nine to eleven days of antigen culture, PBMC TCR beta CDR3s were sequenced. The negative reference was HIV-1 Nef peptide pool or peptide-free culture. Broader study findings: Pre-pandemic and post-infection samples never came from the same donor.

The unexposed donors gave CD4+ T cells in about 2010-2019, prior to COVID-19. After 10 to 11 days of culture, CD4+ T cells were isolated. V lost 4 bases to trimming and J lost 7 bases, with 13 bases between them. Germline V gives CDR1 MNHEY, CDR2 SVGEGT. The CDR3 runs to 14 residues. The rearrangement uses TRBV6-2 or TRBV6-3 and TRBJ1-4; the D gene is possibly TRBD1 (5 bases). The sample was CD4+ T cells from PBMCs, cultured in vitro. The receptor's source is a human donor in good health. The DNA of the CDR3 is TGTGCCAGCAGTTCTGGGGGAGCGGGTGAAAAACTGTTTTTT. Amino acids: CASSSGGAGEKLFF.